This T cell receptor beta chain was retrieved from a study of post-analysis software for immune sequencing data (dated by TCRdb to the mid-2010s). Study-wide context: The recorded disease courses included relapsing-remitting, secondary progressive and progressive-relapsing multiple sclerosis, and some patients had no subtype annotation. The multiple sclerosis patient repertoires were compared with approximately 11 previously published healthy control repertoires from donors aged about 6 to 26 years. A subset of samples was prepared in parallel using single-end sample barcoding, then pooled and co-amplified after Illumina adapter ligation.

The CDR3 holds 14 amino acids from the cysteine to the phenylalanine. Left in the record is the CDR3 DNA by itself, 42 bases read in frame from the first base. At the junction V is shortened by 4 bases and J by 7 bases, with 16 bases in between. TCR beta repertoires were profiled from peripheral blood of roughly 13 young patients with multiple sclerosis to demonstrate the VDJtools post-analysis software. The patients with multiple sclerosis were children and adolescents between about 6 and 15 years of age. Worth noting for this clonotype: The antigen this receptor binds is unknown. Within one base of it there is no much larger clone, and no base qualities were kept.

Libraries were made using PCR. Sequencing took place on an Illumina HiSeq 2500. To reduce PCR and sequencing biases, unique molecular identifiers were incorporated into the TCR beta cDNA libraries. Approximately 500,000 cDNA molecules were obtained per 1 to 10 million input T cells, so each molecule approximated one T cell. The patient libraries were prepared and sequenced using the same protocol as the earlier healthy control dataset. Samples belonging to the same batch were prepared together, multiplexed and sequenced on a shared HiSeq lane. The authors' analysis ran thus. Raw barcoded reads were processed with MIGEC, discarding single-read molecular identifier groups before consensus assembly and CDR3 extraction. Clonotype tables were post-analysed with VDJtools, normalizing diversity by down-sampling all datasets to the smallest sample size. In repertoire overlap clustering, CDR3 amino acid sequences, but not nucleotide sequences, were matched to correct batch-related cross-sample contamination. The raw public reads went through TCRdb reprocessing: fastp at Q25, MiXCR clone calling, in-frame beta chains kept. Entries are consolidated by CDR3 protein sequence, retaining the most common genes and DNA. The V and J calls follow TCRdb's processing rather than the paper's. This sample gives some 890,000 distinct CDR3 sequences in total; 53% of them show up just once. The ten largest clones take up 4.6% of the sample.

Overall results and qualifications from the work: Multiple sclerosis patients had significantly lower normalized Chao1 diversity than controls, a result that suggests substantial peripheral T-cell clonal expansion. Strong co-clustering of samples prepared in the same batch was shown by direct clustering with F measure, prompting a batch-effect correction. Patients showed significantly higher frequencies than controls for several TRBV segments, among them TRBV5-6, TRBV5-1 and TRBV20-1. The control group was slightly older than the multiple sclerosis patient group.

The TCR comes from a girl under 18 with multiple sclerosis. Recombination connected TRBV12-3 or TRBV12-4 to TRBJ1-1; perhaps TRBD1 is the D gene, with 5 bases matching. Sequenced material: blood. This receptor carries the CDR3 CASSWVRDADEAFF. The DNA is as follows: TGTGCCAGCAGTTGGGTCCGGGACGCTGATGAAGCTTTCTTT.